Presented here are 27 T cell receptor beta chains from one specimen sequenced in a study of blood T cell repertoires in COVID-19. Only in-frame clones appear in the TCRdb table, and some are missing; sequencing was by immunoSEQ multiplex PCR. The sample carries 210,000 or so clones, roughly 78% recorded once. The sample was peripheral blood. These receptors all come from a woman over 75 with active or convalescent COVID-19.

The chain joins TRBV6-5 to TRBJ1-2, with TRBD1 identical over 10 bases. The CDR3 sequence is 13 residues long. Germline trimming cut 9 bases from V and 8 bases from J; bases unmatched to any gene: 9. Germline V gene sequence: CDR1 MNHEY, CDR2 SVGAGI. CDR3 loop: CARGDRGLSGYTF. DNA for the CDR3: TGTGCCAGGGGTGACAGGGGGCTTTCGGGCTACACCTTC.

The chain recombines TRBV2 with TRBJ1-4, with D tentatively TRBD1 (5 bases). Deletions cut 7 bases from V and 7 bases from J, with 16 bases between. CDR3 length: 14 amino acids. Germline assignment: CDR1 SNHLY and CDR2 FYNNEI. In DNA, the CDR3 is TGTGCCAGCAATAGGGAGGGGAAGGTTGAAAAACTGTTTTTT. Translated: CASNREGKVEKLFF.

The chain links TRBV3-1 (or the pseudogene TRBV3-2) to TRBJ2-3; D possibly corresponds to TRBD2 (5 bases). V was cut by 1 base and J by 6 bases, with 8 bases left in between. The CDR3 is made up of 13 amino acids. In germline, CDR1 is LGHDT, CDR2 YNNKEL (reference sequence). CDR3 protein: CASSQVLADTQYF. As DNA, the CDR3 is TGTGCCAGCAGCCAAGTCCTAGCCGATACGCAGTATTTT.

A few counts support this clone. The CDR3 spells CASSQDSDTWRGPKETQYF. CDR3 DNA: TGTGCCAGCAGCCAAGACTCTGACACCTGGCGGGGGCCAAAAGAGACCCAGTACTTC. The chain is built from TRBV3-1 (or the pseudogene TRBV3-2) and TRBJ2-5; D may be TRBD2 (7 bases). Germline CDR1 is LGHDT and CDR2 is YNNKEL (reference sequence). Trimming removed 0 bases at V and 3 bases at J, with 23 bases between. This CDR3 is 19 amino acids long.

This chain joins TRBV27 and TRBJ2-5; 10 bases are shared with TRBD2. This CDR3 comprises 14 residues. V lost 6 bases and J lost 2; bases outside the gene matches: 3. From germline, CDR1 is MNHEY and CDR2 SMNVEV (reference sequence). CDR3 amino acids: CASRLAGPQETQYF. CDR3 coding DNA: TGTGCCAGCAGACTAGCGGGGCCTCAAGAGACCCAGTACTTC.

This clone was counted at least ten times. V is TRBV12-3 or TRBV12-4 and J is TRBJ1-5; no firm D call. V was cut by 1 base and J by 9 bases, with 7 bases left in between. The CDR3 has 12 amino acids. The CDR3 DNA reads as TGTGCCAGCAGTTTAGGCGTAAGGCCCCAGCATTTT. Its protein product is CASSLGVRPQHF.

This rearrangement joins TRBV9 to TRBJ1-5; no firm D call. Looked up from germline, CDR1 is SGDLS and CDR2 is YYNGEE. The CDR3 runs to 15 residues. The V end lost 0 bases, the J end lost 6 bases, and 13 bases lay between the germline ends. In DNA, the CDR3 is TGTGCCAGCAGCGTAGGGCTGGGCGCGGGTCAGCCCCAGCATTTT. Translating gives CASSVGLGAGQPQHF. Filled out from reference TRBV9 and TRBJ1-5, the complete variable domain reads DSGVTQTPKHLITATGQRVTLRCSPRSGDLSVYWYQQSLDQGLQFLIQYYNGEERAKGNILERFSAQQFPDLHSELNLSSLELGDSALYFCASSVGLGAGQPQHFGDGTRLSIL.

V and J are TRBV9 and TRBJ1-6, with a tentative D call TRBD1 (5 bases). The V end was cut by 0 bases, the J end by 3 bases, with 7 bases between. Germline loops: CDR1 SGDLS, CDR2 YYNGEE. This CDR3 comprises 15 residues. The chain's CDR3 is CASSVGQNYNSPLHF. CDR3 nucleotide sequence: TGTGCCAGCAGCGTAGGACAGAACTATAATTCACCCCTCCACTTT.

The V call is TRBV20-1, the J call TRBJ1-2; perhaps TRBD1 as D (6 bases). The CDR3 extends over 13 amino acids. CDR1 DFQATT and CDR2 SNEGSKA come from the germline V gene (reference sequence). V was shortened by 3 bases and J by 5 bases, with 13 bases between the two germline ends. CDR3 sequence: CSASAGQRYGYTF. The CDR3 nucleotides are TGCAGTGCTAGTGCTGGACAGCGATATGGCTACACCTTC.

This clone occurred once. J is TRBJ1-2 and V is TRBV7-8; no firm D call. Per the germline V gene, CDR1 is SGHVS and CDR2 is FQNEAQ. This CDR3 is built from 12 residues. Trimming removed 4 bases at V and 4 bases at J, with 7 bases between. The CDR3 is CASSSNSYGYTF. CDR3 sequence (DNA): TGTGCCAGCAGCTCGAACTCCTATGGCTACACCTTC.

This chain links TRBV5-4 with TRBJ1-2, with 7 bases matching TRBD1. V was clipped by 2 bases and J by 4 bases; unmatched bases: 8. Germline V gives CDR1 SGHNT, CDR2 YYREEE (reference sequence). The CDR3 has 15 residues. The CDR3 coding sequence is TGTGCCAGCAGCTTCGCGGACAGGATGGGCTATGGCTACACCTTC. This translates into CASSFADRMGYGYTF.

This chain joins TRBV2 and TRBJ1-5; 7 bases agree with TRBD1. The length of the CDR3 is 13 residues. CDR1 and CDR2 from the germline V gene are SNHLY and FYNNEI. Trimming at V came to 6 bases and at J to 7 bases, leaving 6 bases not matched to a gene. The chain's CDR3 is CASRGQTGQPQHF. The DNA for the CDR3 is TGTGCCAGCAGGGGACAGACCGGCCAGCCCCAGCATTTT.

This chain uses TRBV5-1 with TRBJ1-4; perhaps TRBD1 as D (6 bases). Germline V gene data show CDR1 as SGHRS and CDR2 as YFSETQ. The V end was cut by 0 bases, the J end by 7 bases, with 10 bases between. This CDR3 region has 14 residues. The DNA of the CDR3 is TGCGCCAGCAGCTTGGAAGGGGGAGCTGAAAAACTGTTTTTT. It translates to CASSLEGGAEKLFF.

V usage is TRBV19 and J usage is TRBJ1-2, with TRBD1 identical over 8 bases. Germline loops: CDR1 LNHDA, CDR2 SQIVND (reference sequence). The trim removed 3 bases at V and 5 bases at J, leaving 11 bases unmatched. The CDR3 covers 16 residues. The CDR3 region is CASSIGWTGSRYGYTF. CDR3 DNA: TGTGCCAGTAGTATTGGCTGGACAGGGTCTCGGTATGGCTACACCTTC.

This rearrangement joins TRBV6-1 to TRBJ1-5; possible D gene TRBD1, 6 bases. V was pared by 0 bases and J by 0 bases, with 24 bases between. Looked up from germline, CDR1 is MNHNS and CDR2 is SASEGT. The CDR3 runs 21 residues. The CDR3 spells CASSEASTAIGQRSSNQPQHF. The CDR3 coding sequence is TGTGCCAGCAGTGAAGCCTCAACTGCCATTGGACAGCGAAGTAGCAATCAGCCCCAGCATTTT.

In its sample, this clone was seen a few times. The V call is TRBV6-2 or TRBV6-3, the J call TRBJ2-7; the match to TRBD1 covers 9 bases. Germline loops: CDR1 MNHEY, CDR2 SVGEGT. The CDR3 runs to 14 residues. V lost 5 bases, J lost 5 bases, and 7 bases stayed unmatched. CDR3 in amino acids: CASSSPGQGHEQYF. Here the CDR3 DNA reads TGTGCCAGCAGTAGTCCGGGACAGGGCCACGAGCAGTACTTC.

The chain carries TRBV6-5 and TRBJ2-7; 9 bases fit TRBD2. Germline CDR1 is MNHEY and CDR2 is SVGAGI. V was clipped by 9 bases and J by 6 bases; unmatched bases: 15. CDR3 length equals 15 residues. CDR3 DNA sequence: TGTGCCAGTCATAGACAGCGGGGGGAAGGGGGCGAGCAGTACTTC. Residues: CASHRQRGEGGEQYF.

The chain carries TRBV28 and TRBJ2-2, with 7 bases that match TRBD2. The CDR3 loop spans 15 amino acids. J lost 6 bases, V lost 3 bases, and 7 bases had no gene match. Germline CDR1 MDHEN, CDR2 SYDVKM. The CDR3 is CASSLASGEAGELFF. As DNA, the CDR3 is TGTGCCAGCAGTTTGGCCAGCGGGGAGGCCGGGGAGCTGTTTTTT.

This sequence joins TRBV19 and TRBJ1-5; no reliable D call. The CDR3 loop spans 15 amino acids. CDR1 LNHDA and CDR2 SQIVND come from the germline V gene (reference sequence). The V gene lost 8 bases and the J gene lost 0 bases, with 14 bases spanning the gap. The DNA of the CDR3 is TGTGCCAGTCAGACAACCGCCTATAGCAATCAGCCCCAGCATTTT. As protein: CASQTTAYSNQPQHF.

This sequence joins TRBV15 and TRBJ1-2; tentative D call: TRBD1 (6 bases). V lost 0 bases to trimming and J lost 8 bases, with 7 bases between them. The CDR3 consists of 12 residues. From germline, CDR1 is LNHNV and CDR2 YYDKDF (reference sequence). CDR3 nucleotide sequence: TGTGCCACCAGCAGAGATGGGGGCGGCTACACCTTC. Its translation: CATSRDGGGYTF.

The CDR3 loop is CASSSGGGLGNTIYF. The CDR3 DNA is TGTGCCAGCAGCTCAGGAGGCGGCTTGGGAAACACCATATATTTT. V is TRBV9 and J is TRBJ1-3; D is ambiguous. The CDR3 is 15 residues long. Trimming removed 4 bases at V and 4 bases at J, with 15 bases between. CDR1 is SGDLS, CDR2 YYNGEE, per germline.

This clone was found a few times. The chain is built from TRBV29-1 and TRBJ2-7; TRBD1 matches at 7 bases. The germline CDR1 and CDR2 sequences are SQVTM and ANQGSEA. The CDR3 is made up of 13 amino acids. With 6 bases clipped from V and 2 bases from J, the junction kept 7 bases outside the gene matches. In nucleotides, the CDR3 is TGCAGCGTGAACCGGGACAGCCCCTACGAGCAGTACTTC. Translating gives CSVNRDSPYEQYF.

This clone appeared a single time. This chain connects TRBV5-1 to TRBJ2-3, with 9 bases that match TRBD2. Germline V lookup: CDR1 SGHRS, CDR2 YFSETQ. The CDR3 sequence is 17 residues long. The J segment lost 3 bases and the V segment lost 1 base, leaving 9 bases of the junction unmatched. CDR3 residues: CASSLYPRGGRTDTQYF. The CDR3 nucleotides read TGCGCCAGCAGCTTGTATCCGCGGGGGGGAAGAACAGATACGCAGTATTTT.

CDR3 in amino acids: CASSAGSSNQPQHF. In DNA form, the CDR3 reads TGTGCCAGCTCAGCAGGGTCCTCCAATCAGCCCCAGCATTTT. This chain links TRBV18 with TRBJ1-5, with D possibly TRBD1 on 5 matching bases. Germline loops: CDR1 KGHSH, CDR2 LQKENI. Trimming pared 5 bases from V and 3 bases from J, leaving 11 bases between. CDR3 length equals 14 residues.

The chain carries TRBV7-2 and TRBJ1-2; 7 bases agree with TRBD1. Germline loops: CDR1 SGHTA, CDR2 FQGNSA. The CDR3 runs 14 residues. Unmatched junction bases numbered 1, after V lost 3 bases and J lost 0 bases. The CDR3 region is CASSFTGANYGYTF. CDR3 coding DNA: TGTGCCAGCAGCTTCACAGGGGCTAACTATGGCTACACCTTC.

This clone was found a few times. The V call is TRBV10-3, the J call TRBJ1-2; D is undetermined. Trimming took off 2 bases at V and 0 bases at J, with 4 bases between the two ends. The CDR3 contains 13 residues. CDR1 and CDR2 from the germline V gene are ENHRY and SYGVKD. The CDR3 DNA reads as TGTGCCATCAGTGAGCTACCTAACTATGGCTACACCTTC. It yields the protein CAISELPNYGYTF.

The chain has TRBV7-8 and TRBJ1-2; D gene uncertain. The CDR3 contains 14 residues. Germline lookup yields CDR1 SGHVS and CDR2 FQNEAQ. The V and J ends lost 7 bases and 5 bases respectively, with 17 bases between them. CDR3 sequence reads: CASTTRSSLYGYTF. The CDR3 nucleotides read TGTGCCAGCACCACGAGGAGCAGCCTATATGGCTACACCTTC.